Listed here are 31 T cell receptor beta chains from one sample, sequenced in a study of control samples from healthy donors and cancer patients. TCRdb's table, derived via immunoSEQ multiplex PCR, lists solely in-frame clones and lacks some. The sample lists approximately 80,000 clones, 91% seen once, with around 14% in the top ten. Sequences were obtained from blood. The receptor source for this set is a man in his thirties or forties in good health.

The chain links TRBV24-1 to TRBJ2-3; no reliable D call. Germline V gene lookup returns CDR1 KGHDR and CDR2 SFDVKD. V was pared by 1 base and J by 6 bases, with 10 bases between. This CDR3 is 14 amino acids long. The CDR3 region has the DNA TGTGCCACCAGTGATTTACCCCCCCCGGATACGCAGTATTTT. Translation gives CATSDLPPPDTQYF.

The gene calls are TRBV11-2 and TRBJ1-1; D gene ambiguous. The CDR3 totals 15 residues. Germline CDR1 is SGHAT and CDR2 is FQNNGV. V was cut by 5 bases and J by 1 base, with 14 bases left in between. For the CDR3, the DNA is TGTGCCAGCAGCACCGTTCGAGGCGCGAACACTGAAGCTTTCTTT. It specifies CASSTVRGANTEAFF.

Here the CDR3 reads CATCGGRWDTQYF. The CDR3 coding sequence is TGTGCCACTTGCGGAGGGAGATGGGATACGCAGTATTTT. The chain joins TRBV10-3 to TRBJ2-3; D perhaps matches TRBD2 (6 bases). Trimming shortened V by 10 bases and J by 6 bases, and 17 bases separated the two germline ends. This CDR3 comprises 13 residues. CDR1 is ENHRY, CDR2 SYGVKD, per germline.

The chain uses TRBV5-1 and TRBJ1-2; 9 nucleotides agree with TRBD1. Germline V lookup: CDR1 SGHRS, CDR2 YFSETQ. J lost 4 bases, V lost 4 bases, and 11 bases had no gene match. The CDR3 contains 16 residues. This chain's CDR3 is CASSPGQGGSPYGYTF. CDR3 DNA: TGCGCCAGCAGCCCGGGACAGGGAGGATCGCCCTATGGCTACACCTTC.

V usage is TRBV30 and J usage is TRBJ2-7; TRBD1 agrees at 9 bases. Germline V gene sequence: CDR1 GTSNPN, CDR2 SVGIG (reference sequence). J gave up 2 bases and V 2 bases, and 4 bases lay outside the gene matches. CDR3 length: 14 residues. CDR3 loop: CAWSWGQGTYEQYF. The CDR3 nucleotides read TGTGCCTGGAGTTGGGGACAGGGAACCTACGAGCAGTACTTC.

The gene calls are TRBV6-2 or TRBV6-3 and TRBJ1-6, with D possibly being TRBD1 (6 bases). V shed 0 bases and J shed 16 bases, with 13 bases lying between them. The length of the CDR3 is 13 residues. Germline CDR1 reads MNHEY; CDR2 reads SVGEGT. This CDR3 is CASSYSPGQSLHF. DNA of the CDR3: TGTGCCAGCAGTTACTCGCCGGGACAATCACTCCACTTT.

The chain employs TRBV5-1 and TRBJ1-1; D is undetermined. The CDR3 is 16 residues long. V lost 3 bases and J 3 bases, leaving 18 bases between the germline ends. The germline V gene encodes CDR1 SGHRS and CDR2 YFSETQ. The CDR3 is CASSSLDGSLYTEAFF. The CDR3 DNA reads TGCGCCAGCAGCTCGCTTGATGGATCCTTGTACACTGAAGCTTTCTTT.

V is TRBV5-1 and J is TRBJ2-7; D remains unclear. Germline lookup yields CDR1 SGHRS and CDR2 YFSETQ. Trimming removed 4 bases at V and 6 bases at J, with 11 bases between. The CDR3 runs to 12 residues. CDR3 DNA sequence: TGCGCCAGCAGCATGGCGGAAGGCGAGCAGTACTTC. Translation gives CASSMAEGEQYF.

The rearrangement uses TRBV27 and TRBJ1-1, with 7 positions matching TRBD1. CDR3 size: 15 residues. With 3 bases clipped from V and 1 base from J, the junction kept 5 bases outside the gene matches. CDR1 is MNHEY and CDR2 is SMNVEV in the germline V gene (reference sequence). CDR3 sequence reads: CASSLTQGGNTEAFF. In nucleotides, the CDR3 is TGTGCCAGCAGTTTGACGCAGGGGGGGAACACTGAAGCTTTCTTT.

The chain employs TRBV7-8 and TRBJ2-3; possibly TRBD1 or TRBD2 for D (5 bases each). The CDR3 sequence is 17 residues long. Germline values: CDR1 SGHVS, CDR2 FQNEAQ. The V end was cut by 5 bases, the J end by 5 bases, with 23 bases between. The chain's CDR3 is CASSGTRGVVSVDTQYF. DNA of the CDR3: TGTGCCAGCAGCGGAACCCGAGGGGTAGTGTCGGTAGATACGCAGTATTTT.

This chain uses TRBV7-9 with TRBJ2-2; 8 nucleotides line up with TRBD2. The CDR3 has 16 amino acids. Germline V gene lookup returns CDR1 SEHNR and CDR2 FQNEAQ (reference sequence). V shed 5 bases and J 5 bases; nucleotides not matched to a gene: 10. CDR3 nucleotide sequence: TGTGCCAGCAGCCCCGCTTCGGGAGGGGAGACCGGGGAGCTGTTTTTT. This gives the protein CASSPASGGETGELFF.

The chain carries TRBV7-9 and TRBJ1-4, with 8 bases that match TRBD1. Germline V gives CDR1 SEHNR, CDR2 FQNEAQ (reference sequence). CDR3 length: 15 residues. Trimming removed 5 bases from V and 4 bases from J; junction bases left unmatched: 6. The CDR3 DNA follows: TGTGCCAGCAGCCTCACTGGACAGGGTAATGAAAAACTGTTTTTT. Its translation: CASSLTGQGNEKLFF.

The chain employs TRBV11-2 and TRBJ2-3; unclear D gene. Trimming shortened V by 6 bases and J by 8 bases, and 15 bases separated the two germline ends. Germline assignment: CDR1 SGHAT and CDR2 FQNNGV. The CDR3 runs 13 residues. CDR3 residues: CASRAMSQITQYF. The CDR3 DNA reads TGTGCCAGCAGGGCGATGAGCCAGATTACGCAGTATTTT.

The J gene is TRBJ1-3, the V gene TRBV4-1; possibly TRBD1 for D (5 bases). CDR1 and CDR2 from the germline V gene are MGHRA and YSYEKL. The germline V and J ends were trimmed by 8 bases and 4 bases, with 27 bases remaining between them. The CDR3 contains 18 residues. The chain's CDR3 is CASPKQGTGDPEGNTIYF. CDR3 DNA sequence: TGCGCCAGCCCCAAGCAGGGAACGGGGGACCCCGAGGGAAACACCATATATTTT.

The J gene is TRBJ2-7, the V gene TRBV3-1 (or the pseudogene TRBV3-2); a possible D gene is TRBD2 (7 bases). Germline V CDR1 and CDR2: LGHDT, YNNKEL (reference sequence). V was trimmed by 2 bases and J by 6 bases, leaving 29 bases between them. This CDR3 spans 19 amino acids. This chain's CDR3 is CASSQRGGKQGGQRGEQYF. The CDR3 DNA follows: TGTGCCAGCAGCCAAAGGGGGGGCAAACAGGGAGGTCAGCGAGGCGAGCAGTACTTC.

This rearrangement joins TRBV3-1 (or the pseudogene TRBV3-2) to TRBJ2-7; D might be TRBD1 or TRBD2, each matching 6 bases. The CDR3 is 20 residues long. Germline CDR1 reads LGHDT; CDR2 reads YNNKEL (reference sequence). The V gene lost 0 bases and the J gene lost 2 bases, with 26 bases spanning the gap. The CDR3 protein is CASSQDVVGPFKGGTYEQYF. The CDR3 nucleotides are TGTGCCAGCAGCCAAGATGTAGTGGGCCCCTTCAAGGGGGGAACCTACGAGCAGTACTTC.

The gene calls are TRBV18 and TRBJ2-5; D tentatively reads TRBD1 or TRBD2 (5 bases each). The germline V gene has CDR1 KGHSH and CDR2 LQKENI. The V gene lost 3 bases and the J gene lost 4 bases, with 9 bases spanning the gap. The CDR3 extends over 13 amino acids. In DNA, the CDR3 is TGTGCCAGCTCACCTCCGGGACCAGAGACCCAGTACTTC. Residues: CASSPPGPETQYF. The full variable domain, with the rest looked up from reference TRBV18 and TRBJ2-5, is NAGVMQNPRHLVRRRGQEARLRCSPMKGHSHVYWYRQLPEEGLKFMVYLQKENIIDESGMPKERFSAEFPKEGPSILRIQQVVRGDSAAYFCASSPPGPETQYFGPGTRLLVL.

V and J are TRBV30 and TRBJ1-1, with TRBD1 identical over 8 bases. The CDR3 has 14 residues. V lost 4 bases, J lost 1 base, and 5 bases stayed unmatched. CDR1 and CDR2 from the germline V gene are GTSNPN and SVGIG (reference sequence). Here the CDR3 reads CAWISGTGNTEAFF. CDR3 sequence (DNA): TGTGCCTGGATTTCCGGGACAGGGAACACTGAAGCTTTCTTT.

In this sample, this clone turned up a few times. The V gene is TRBV28, the J gene TRBJ1-6; D remains unclear. V lost 7 bases to trimming and J lost 8 bases, with 15 bases between them. This CDR3 comprises 14 residues. Germline CDR1 MDHEN, CDR2 SYDVKM. In nucleotides, the CDR3 is TGTGCCAGCATTACCCCGGACCTTTATTCACCCCTCCACTTT. Its protein product is CASITPDLYSPLHF.

This clone has only one observation. The V call is TRBV28, the J call TRBJ2-7, with 11 positions matching TRBD1. The CDR3 contains 16 residues. Germline CDR1 reads MDHEN; CDR2 reads SYDVKM. V gave up 6 bases and J gave up 7 bases; unmatched junction bases: 14. Here the CDR3 reads CASSFLAGTGGVEQYF. The CDR3 nucleotides are TGTGCCAGCAGCTTCCTTGCCGGGACAGGGGGTGTTGAGCAGTACTTC.

This chain links TRBV27 with TRBJ2-1; 9 bases are shared with TRBD2. Germline values: CDR1 MNHEY, CDR2 SMNVEV (reference sequence). There are 17 residues in the CDR3. J was trimmed by 1 base and V by 7 bases; bases with no gene match: 11. For the CDR3, the DNA is TGTGCCAGCATACTGCGCTTGGCGGGAGGGTCCTACAATGAGCAGTTCTTC. Translating gives CASILRLAGGSYNEQFF.

The rearrangement joins TRBV6-2 or TRBV6-3 to TRBJ2-3; 9 bases fit TRBD2. Trimming cost V 6 bases and J 6 bases; bases outside gene matches: 13. Germline V lookup: CDR1 MNHEY, CDR2 SVGEGT. CDR3 length: 16 amino acids. CDR3 nucleotides: TGTGCCAGCAGCCTATCCCGCGGGGGGGCCGGGGATACGCAGTATTTT. Encoded protein: CASSLSRGGAGDTQYF.

This sequence joins TRBV30 and TRBJ2-1; 7 bases agree with TRBD2. This CDR3 is 17 amino acids long. V gave up 1 base and J gave up 3 bases; unmatched junction bases: 12. CDR1 and CDR2 (germline): GTSNPN, SVGIG (reference sequence). In DNA form, the CDR3 reads TGTGCCTGGAGTGGACTAGCCCCCCAGGGCGGCTACAATGAGCAGTTCTTC. Its translation is CAWSGLAPQGGYNEQFF.

The J gene is TRBJ1-5, the V gene TRBV30; the D is unclear. From germline, CDR1 is GTSNPN and CDR2 SVGIG (reference sequence). V lost 1 base, J lost 3 bases, and 10 bases lay in between. The CDR3 contains 14 residues. CDR3 sequence (DNA): TGTGCCTGGAGTGGAGGAGGGCTCAATCAGCCCCAGCATTTT. The encoded protein is CAWSGGGLNQPQHF.

This chain's CDR3 is CASSLGGDRERDAFF. CDR3 nucleotide sequence: TGCGCCAGCAGCTTGGGTGGGGACAGGGAGCGGGACGCTTTCTTT. V gene TRBV5-1 combines with J gene TRBJ1-1; 9 positions match TRBD1. Germline CDR1 SGHRS, CDR2 YFSETQ. This CDR3 is built from 15 residues. J was trimmed by 11 bases and V by 0 bases; bases with no gene match: 11.

Only one count was recorded for this clone. The chain is built from TRBV7-2 and TRBJ1-3; no definite D call. V lost 3 bases and J lost 3, with 9 bases in between. This CDR3 comprises 14 residues. Germline CDR1 and CDR2: SGHTA and FQGNSA. In DNA, the CDR3 is TGTGCCAGCAGCTTCGCGGGTAATGGAAACACCATATATTTT. Translation: CASSFAGNGNTIYF.

The chain employs TRBV7-7 and TRBJ2-3, with D perhaps TRBD2 (6 bases). The V gene's germline CDR1 is SSHAT and CDR2 FNYEAQ (reference sequence). The V end lost 0 bases, the J end lost 0 bases, and 7 bases lay between the germline ends. This CDR3 has 15 residues. In DNA form, the CDR3 reads TGTGCCAGCAGCTTAGCGGGGGGTAGCACAGATACGCAGTATTTT. Translation gives CASSLAGGSTDTQYF.

The rearrangement joins TRBV14 to TRBJ1-2; D ambiguous. CDR1 is SGHDN and CDR2 is FVKESK in the germline V gene. The CDR3 runs to 15 residues. V was clipped by 1 base and J by 4 bases, with 13 bases between them. CDR3 nucleotides: TGTGCCAGCAGCCAAGGACCGCCCCGGGGCTATGGCTACACCTTC. Amino acid sequence: CASSQGPPRGYGYTF.

The chain recombines TRBV7-3 with TRBJ2-1; D is unclear. V was clipped by 4 bases and J by 4 bases, with 8 bases between them. The CDR3 runs 13 residues. In germline, CDR1 is SGHTA, CDR2 FQGTGA. The CDR3 is CASSSSSYNEQFF. As DNA, the CDR3 is TGTGCCAGCAGCTCGTCATCTTACAATGAGCAGTTCTTC. Looking up the rest from reference TRBV7-3 and TRBJ2-1 gives the full variable domain: GAGVSQTPSNKVTEKGKYVELRCDPISGHTALYWYRQSLGQGPEFLIYFQGTGAADDSGLPNDRFFAVRPEGSVSTLKIQRTERGDSAVYLCASSSSSYNEQFFGPGTRLTVL.

This clone was detected only a few times. The chain couples TRBV25-1 to TRBJ1-2, with D unclear. The CDR3 is 13 amino acids. V lost 6 bases and J 6 bases, leaving 14 bases between the germline ends. CDR1 is MGHDK, CDR2 SYGVNS, per germline. The CDR3 is CASRSNTKNGYTF. The CDR3 coding sequence is TGTGCCAGCAGATCAAACACCAAAAATGGCTACACCTTC.

V usage is TRBV25-1 and J usage is TRBJ2-1; D is uncertain. V was clipped by 3 bases and J by 0 bases, with 3 bases between them. Germline CDR1 reads MGHDK; CDR2 reads SYGVNS. This CDR3 has 13 amino acids. The DNA for the CDR3 is TGTGCCAGCAGTGACAGCTCCTACAATGAGCAGTTCTTC. This encodes CASSDSSYNEQFF.